This T cell receptor (beta chain) originates from a study of regulatory T cells in long-lasting Graves disease. This clonotype was seen ten or more times. In building TCR beta libraries, iRepertoire HTBI primers were used together with Arm-PCR of CDR3 regions. MiXCR, run by TCRdb on the multiplex PCR reads, gives a single entry per CDR3 protein. Of approximately 350,000 distinct CDR3 sequences in the sample, around 16% were seen once. Regarding time point: newly diagnosed GD, antithyroid drugs for less than 3 months. Scientists built the TCR library using RNA that was extracted from PBMCs. These data also featured in a second study, about T cells in Graves' hyperthyroidism and ophthalmopathy.

This sample comprised peripheral blood mononuclear cells (PBMCs), obtained at new diagnosis, from a patient treated with antithyroid drugs. The clonotype originates from a woman aged 18-29 years with Graves disease.

The CDR3: CAWRRRTSGTYEQYF. CDR3 bases: TGTGCCTGGAGGAGACGGACTAGCGGGACTTACGAGCAGTACTTC. The gene calls are TRBV30 and TRBJ2-7, with 12 positions matching TRBD2. Trimming removed 3 bases from V and 4 bases from J; junction bases left unmatched: 7. Germline V gives CDR1 GTSNPN, CDR2 SVGIG (reference sequence). The length of the CDR3 is 15 residues.